This T cell receptor beta chain originates from a study of blood T cell repertoires in COVID-19. In the study overall: Italy, Spain and the United States were the sources of the convalescent and acute COVID-19 samples. In each case, the material was cDNA or gDNA derived from T cells, B-cell-depleted T cells, or PBMCs.

In the original workflow: Amplification of reference gene primers provided the estimated nucleated cell counts. The method was immunoSEQ multiplex PCR; TCRdb's version includes in-frame clones alone and lacks a portion of them. V, J and clone size are those of that table, while D and trimming were read from the DNA. The data contain around 250,000 clones, 89% of them singletons. With 4 bases removed from V and 9 bases from J, the gap between germline ends came to 10 bases. Germline V gives CDR1 SEHNR, CDR2 FQNEAQ (reference sequence). The CDR3 is 12 residues long. This TCR came from a woman aged 40-49 years who had recovered from COVID-19. Sequencing used peripheral blood. This chain uses TRBV7-9 with TRBJ2-1; D not resolved. CDR3 in amino acids: CASSYGGSEQFF. The CDR3 coding sequence is TGTGCCAGCAGCTACGGCGGAAGTGAGCAGTTCTTC.